A selection of T cell receptor beta chains follows, all from one sample in a study of T cell changes during pregnancy in multiple sclerosis. Profiling relied on immunoSEQ multiplex PCR, and the TCRdb table lists in-frame clones only, not all of them. The sample shows approximately 130,000 clones, 90% to 95% of them seen only once. The sample here was peripheral blood, taken before pregnancy. The receptor set was obtained from a female donor with multiple sclerosis, enrolled in a pregnancy study. Each CDR3 is given with its conserved first and last residue. Fields, in order: V gene, J gene, CDR3 protein.

v_gene: TRBV2
j_gene: TRBJ1-2
CDR3aa: CASRVDRNYGYTF

v_gene: TRBV7-9
j_gene: TRBJ2-5
CDR3aa: CASSSPLLDSPETQYF

v_gene: TRBV19
j_gene: TRBJ1-1
CDR3aa: CATANRGSFSEAFF

v_gene: TRBV19
j_gene: TRBJ1-5
CDR3aa: CASLGRWGQPQHF

v_gene: TRBV5-4
j_gene: TRBJ2-7
CDR3aa: CASSPQTRLGYEQYF

v_gene: TRBV4-1
j_gene: TRBJ2-1
CDR3aa: CASSQGTGGEQFF

v_gene: TRBV9
j_gene: TRBJ2-7
CDR3aa: CASSVDSGRPYEQYF

v_gene: TRBV7-9
j_gene: TRBJ1-4
CDR3aa: CASSQGQINEKLFF

v_gene: TRBV6-5
j_gene: TRBJ2-1
CDR3aa: CASSYEGQGAGNEQFF

v_gene: TRBV6-5
j_gene: TRBJ1-6
CDR3aa: CASSSAGRGYNSPLHF

v_gene: TRBV19
j_gene: TRBJ1-4
CDR3aa: CASSMGREEKLFF

v_gene: TRBV18
j_gene: TRBJ2-3
CDR3aa: CASSPPSTDTQYF

v_gene: TRBV7-9
j_gene: TRBJ2-3
CDR3aa: CASSRLGQNTDTQYF

v_gene: TRBV19
j_gene: TRBJ1-6
CDR3aa: CASSATGTETSPLHF

v_gene: TRBV2
j_gene: TRBJ1-1
CDR3aa: CASSDQGPEAFF

v_gene: TRBV6-5
j_gene: TRBJ2-7
CDR3aa: CASSSGLAGGDEQYF

v_gene: TRBV7-8
j_gene: TRBJ1-1
CDR3aa: CASSLQRQALNTEAFF

v_gene: TRBV23-1
j_gene: TRBJ2-1
CDR3aa: CASSHEAGLPYNEQFF

v_gene: TRBV6-5
j_gene: TRBJ2-6
CDR3aa: CASSARGTGANVLTF

v_gene: TRBV28
j_gene: TRBJ2-7
CDR3aa: CASSSGSYEQYF

v_gene: TRBV30
j_gene: TRBJ1-1
CDR3aa: CAWSVQGFRSEAFF

v_gene: TRBV5-1
j_gene: TRBJ1-1
CDR3aa: CASSPQRPAEAFF

v_gene: TRBV5-8
j_gene: TRBJ2-1
CDR3aa: CASSLRGDIYNEQFF

v_gene: TRBV20-1
j_gene: TRBJ1-2
CDR3aa: CSLPLGGYTF

v_gene: TRBV29-1
j_gene: TRBJ1-4
CDR3aa: CSTRTGGNEKLFF

v_gene: TRBV6-5
j_gene: TRBJ2-5
CDR3aa: CASSYSGGQETQYF

v_gene: TRBV7-2
j_gene: TRBJ2-3
CDR3aa: CASSLGGRGTDTQYF

v_gene: TRBV29-1
j_gene: TRBJ2-5
CDR3aa: CSVEEVWGSGETQYF

v_gene: TRBV27
j_gene: TRBJ2-2
CDR3aa: CASKRGGDTGELFF

v_gene: TRBV7-8
j_gene: TRBJ2-1
CDR3aa: CASSFRGSFSYNEQFF

v_gene: TRBV11-3
j_gene: TRBJ1-6
CDR3aa: CASSARTGNNSPLHF

v_gene: TRBV9
j_gene: TRBJ2-1
CDR3aa: CASSEGPGWLAGDNNEQFF

v_gene: TRBV7-9
j_gene: TRBJ1-3
CDR3aa: CASSFGRGNTIYF

v_gene: TRBV11-2
j_gene: TRBJ2-1
CDR3aa: CASSSGLAGYASYNEQFF

v_gene: TRBV5-4
j_gene: TRBJ2-3
CDR3aa: CASSLAAGGSNTQYF

v_gene: TRBV10-3
j_gene: TRBJ2-2
CDR3aa: CAISPGQGNTGELFF

v_gene: TRBV19
j_gene: TRBJ2-2
CDR3aa: CASSIEGQGNGELFF

v_gene: TRBV4-2
j_gene: TRBJ1-2
CDR3aa: CASSRSAEVGLGYTF

v_gene: TRBV19
j_gene: TRBJ1-4
CDR3aa: CASSMGQGDEKLFF

v_gene: TRBV27
j_gene: TRBJ1-2
CDR3aa: CASSRGQNYGYTF

v_gene: TRBV15
j_gene: TRBJ1-1
CDR3aa: CATSNGRSRMNTEAFF